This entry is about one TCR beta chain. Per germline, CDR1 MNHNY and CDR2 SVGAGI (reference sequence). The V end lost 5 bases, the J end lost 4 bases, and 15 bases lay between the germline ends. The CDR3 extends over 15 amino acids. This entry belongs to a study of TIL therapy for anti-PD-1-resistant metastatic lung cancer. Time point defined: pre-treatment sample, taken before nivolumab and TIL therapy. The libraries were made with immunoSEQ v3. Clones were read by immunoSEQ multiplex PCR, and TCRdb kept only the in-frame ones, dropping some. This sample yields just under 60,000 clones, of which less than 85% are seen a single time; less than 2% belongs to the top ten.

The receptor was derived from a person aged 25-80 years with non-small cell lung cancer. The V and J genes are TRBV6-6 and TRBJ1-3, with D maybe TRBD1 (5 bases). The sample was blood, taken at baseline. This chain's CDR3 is CASSKRQGSGNTIYF. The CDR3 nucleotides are TGTGCCAGCAGTAAGCGGCAGGGATCCGGAAACACCATATATTTT.